This entry is about one T cell receptor (beta chain). The test was conducted at deep level. Amplification in unsorted PBMC replicate PCRs started from 250 to 300 ng DNA, which equals 28,000 or so T cell genomes. It was on ten immunoSEQ deep assay plates that unsorted PBMC DNA was sequenced. Produced via immunoSEQ multiplex PCR; TCRdb's table is partial and in-frame only. The repertoire has roughly 510,000 clones, 75% to 80% of them found once; the top ten carry 12%. These data are taken from a study of shared clonotypes between healthy human individuals. At the level of the study: The study drew on a couple of women and three men aged 18 to 49 as donors.

The V gene's germline CDR1 is MDHEN and CDR2 SYDVKM. Trimming took 5 bases from V and 7 from J, leaving 20 bases between them. CDR3 length: 15 residues. Sequencing was performed on PBMCs. This TCR derives from a woman between 40 and 50 years old in good health. Some clones in this sample may be carry-over from other donors' samples. V usage is TRBV28 and J usage is TRBJ1-1; D is possibly TRBD1 (5 bases). In DNA, the CDR3 is TGTGCCAGCAGTGTCCTCCCTCAGGGAGAAGGTGAAGCTTTCTTT. It yields the protein CASSVLPQGEGEAFF.